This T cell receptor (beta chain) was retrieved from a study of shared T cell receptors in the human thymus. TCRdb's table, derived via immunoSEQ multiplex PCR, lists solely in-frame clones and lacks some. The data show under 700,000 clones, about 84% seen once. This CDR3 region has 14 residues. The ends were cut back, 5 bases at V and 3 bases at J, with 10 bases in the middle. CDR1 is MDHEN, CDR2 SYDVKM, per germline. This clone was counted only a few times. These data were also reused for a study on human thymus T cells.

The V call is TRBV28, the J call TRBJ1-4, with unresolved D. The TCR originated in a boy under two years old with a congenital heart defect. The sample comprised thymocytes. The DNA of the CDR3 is TGTGCCAGCAGTAAGGGAGATTCTAATGAAAAACTGTTTTTT. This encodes CASSKGDSNEKLFF.